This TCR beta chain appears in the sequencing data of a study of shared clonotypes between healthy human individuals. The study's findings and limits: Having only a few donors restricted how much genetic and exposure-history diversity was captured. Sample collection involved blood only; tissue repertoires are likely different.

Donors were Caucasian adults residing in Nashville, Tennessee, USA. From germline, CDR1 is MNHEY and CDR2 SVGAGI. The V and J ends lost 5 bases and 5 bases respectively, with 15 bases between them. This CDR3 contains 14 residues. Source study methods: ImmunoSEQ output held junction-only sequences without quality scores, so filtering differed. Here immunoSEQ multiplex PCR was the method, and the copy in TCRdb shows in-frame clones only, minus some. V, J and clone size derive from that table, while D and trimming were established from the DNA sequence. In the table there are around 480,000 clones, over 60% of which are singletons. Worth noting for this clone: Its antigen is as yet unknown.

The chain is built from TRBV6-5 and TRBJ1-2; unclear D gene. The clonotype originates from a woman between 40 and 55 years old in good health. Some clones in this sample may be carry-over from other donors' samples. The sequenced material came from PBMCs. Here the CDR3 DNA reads TGTGCCAGCAGTCGTCGAAATGGAGATTATGGCTACACCTTC. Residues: CASSRRNGDYGYTF.